The clone carrying this T cell receptor (beta chain) was recorded a few times. Its antigen is as yet unknown. The data stem from a study of cytomegalovirus exposure and HLA in healthy donors. The CDR3 length is 17 residues. With V trimmed by 1 base and J by 2 bases, 3 bases remained unmatched. The germline gives CDR1 SGHTA, CDR2 FQGTGA. PCR involved 60 Vbeta and 13 Jbeta primers. The data were produced by immunoSEQ multiplex PCR, yet TCRdb's version contains in-frame clones alone and is incomplete. The sample yields about 130,000 clones, 9.7% seen once. Findings of the study overall: Later analysis showed most CMV-associated TCR beta chains appearing HLA-restricted. The study labeled around 160 TCR beta chains cytomegalovirus-associated.

The sample was PBMCs. This chain connects TRBV7-3 to TRBJ2-7; 15 bases are shared with TRBD2. This TCR was recovered from a man aged 45-60 years in good health and CMV-seronegative. The CDR3 is CASSLKGLAGGTYEQYF. CDR3 DNA: TGTGCCAGCAGCTTAAAGGGACTAGCGGGGGGTACCTACGAGCAGTACTTC.